These 7 T cell receptor beta chains came from one sample sequenced in a study of tumor-infiltrating lymphocytes in primary liver carcinoma. Researchers generated TCR beta cDNA from roughly 520 ng of total RNA, relying on a constant-region primer. The TCR beta library was amplified through three nested multiplex PCR rounds in a modified ARM-PCR procedure. Rounds one and two of PCR, each of roughly 11 cycles, were primed with TRBV1-TRBV30 forward primers and a C-beta reverse primer. TCRdb re-derived calls from the multiplex PCR reads in MiXCR, one entry per CDR3 protein. Here the sample spans approximately 100,000 distinct CDR3 sequences, about 67% being singletons. Joint extraction of RNA and DNA used about 17-33 mg of bulk tissue that was unsorted. Sequencing was performed on liver tumor tissue from sampling region 2. As for subset: tumor region T2, inferior pole. The origin of the receptors is a woman aged 60-75 years with primary liver carcinoma and hepatitis B virus infection.

Regarding this clonotype: This may stem from a read error, because a much larger clone lies one nucleotide away. V usage is TRBV5-1 and J usage is TRBJ2-1; 14 bases are a match to TRBD2. The CDR3 is 15 residues long. Germline V gene data show CDR1 as SGHRS and CDR2 as YFSETQ. This CDR3 reads CDSNVGLAGVHEQFF. CDR3 nucleotide sequence: TGCGACAGCAATGTGGGACTAGCGGGAGTCCATGAGCAGTTCTTC.

Note on this clonotype: The junction departs from the called germline gene at one end, perhaps through a read error. The chain joins TRBV6-6 to TRBJ2-2, with D maybe TRBD2 (6 bases). Germline CDR1 is MNHNY and CDR2 is SVGAGI (reference sequence). The CDR3 consists of 15 residues. The CDR3 DNA reads TGTGCTAGCCTCGGGTCCAGCAGGTTAACCAGGGAGGTGTTTTTT. It encodes CASLGSSRLTREVFF.

This clonotype was seen more than once but under ten times. This chain joins TRBV28 and TRBJ2-2; D gene unclear. V was pared by 5 bases and J by 8 bases, with 21 bases between. This CDR3 is built from 16 residues. Germline CDR1 MDHEN, CDR2 SYDVKM. DNA of the CDR3: TGTGCCAGCAGTCCTCACCTCCGCGTTTGGATGGGGGAGCTGTTTTTT. Translation gives CASSPHLRVWMGELFF.

This chain uses TRBV7-3 with TRBJ2-3, with 14 bases identical to TRBD2. V gave up 4 bases and J gave up 8 bases; unmatched junction bases: 2. The CDR3 is made up of 14 amino acids. Per germline, CDR1 SGHTA and CDR2 FQGTGA. This CDR3 is CASSSTSGRGTQYF. The CDR3, as DNA: TGTGCCAGCAGCTCGACTAGCGGGAGGGGTACGCAGTATTTT.

This clonotype was seen many times. The J gene is TRBJ2-5, the V gene TRBV4-2; TRBD1 matches 7 bases. The CDR3 is made up of 14 amino acids. Trimming took 1 base from V and 7 from J; bases not matched to a gene: 6. Germline V lookup: CDR1 LGHNA, CDR2 YNFKEQ. CDR3 nucleotides: TGTGCCAGCAGCCAAGTGGGACAGAAGGGGACCCAGTACTTC. As protein: CASSQVGQKGTQYF.

This clonotype occurred once. The chain joins TRBV28 to TRBJ1-2, with D perhaps TRBD1 (6 bases). This CDR3 comprises 12 residues. The V gene's germline CDR1 is MDHEN and CDR2 SYDVKM. CDR3 in DNA: TGTGAGGGGGGGCTTAAAGTCTATGGCTACACCTTC. This gives the protein CEGGLKVYGYTF.

This chain connects TRBV29-1 to TRBJ2-7, with 8 bases identical to TRBD1. Germline CDR1 and CDR2: SQVTM and ANQGSEA. The CDR3 loop spans 13 amino acids. J was trimmed by 8 bases and V by 8 bases; bases with no gene match: 14. CDR3 coding DNA: TGCAGCTTTTCAGGGGGCGAAGCGTGCAAGCAGTACTTC. It codes for CSFSGGEACKQYF.